The sequence of this T cell receptor (beta chain) was determined in a study of PD-1 blockade in classical Hodgkin lymphoma. Generated by immunoSEQ multiplex PCR, the TCRdb table keeps only in-frame clones and is missing some. The sample yields about 17,000 clones, 65% to 80% seen once. Time point noted: cycle 4 day 1 (C4D1), after more than five weeks of nivolumab. Exposure to brentuximab vedotin varied, and each patient had relapsed following autologous stem cell transplantation. CD4+ T cells were purified from thawed PBMCs by magnetic negative selection. The clonotype comes from a human donor with classical Hodgkin lymphoma. Sequenced here: CD4+ T cells from blood, sampled before the fourth cycle of nivolumab.

The DNA of the CDR3 is TGCACCGGCATGGGGCGCGGGAGTGATGAGCAGTTCTTC. This translates into CTGMGRGSDEQFF. The J gene is TRBJ2-1, the V gene TRBV1; TRBD2 is the table's D call and was not checked against the DNA. TRBV1 is a pseudogene. The CDR3 is 13 residues long.